These 32 T cell receptor beta chains came from one sample sequenced in a study of blood T cell repertoires in COVID-19. TCRdb keeps only in-frame clones here, not all; method: immunoSEQ multiplex PCR. Of 65,000 to 75,000 clones in the sample, around 87% are singletons; the top ten hold 29%. The specimen was peripheral blood. Receptor source: a woman at least 80 years old with active or convalescent COVID-19.

In this sample, this clone turned up once. The gene calls are TRBV9 and TRBJ2-7, with D possibly being TRBD1 (5 bases). The germline V and J ends were trimmed by 4 bases and 2 bases, with 16 bases remaining between them. This CDR3 spans 15 amino acids. Per the germline V gene, CDR1 is SGDLS and CDR2 is YYNGEE. The CDR3 DNA is TGTGCCAGCAGCCCATTCCCGACAGTTCCCTACGAGCAGTACTTC. It specifies CASSPFPTVPYEQYF.

Here the CDR3 reads CASSLDGQGGNQPQHF. CDR3 coding DNA: TGTGCCAGCAGCTTAGACGGACAGGGGGGGAATCAGCCCCAGCATTTT. The J gene is TRBJ1-5, the V gene TRBV7-2; 10 bases align to TRBD1. CDR3 length: 16 residues. Germline trimming cut 1 base from V and 4 bases from J; bases unmatched to any gene: 4. Per the germline V gene, CDR1 is SGHTA and CDR2 is FQGNSA.

This chain uses TRBV28 with TRBJ1-4; D perhaps matches TRBD1 (6 bases). V was pared by 5 bases and J by 4 bases, with 11 bases between. Germline V gives CDR1 MDHEN, CDR2 SYDVKM. The CDR3 runs 14 residues. The CDR3 loop is CASSLQGNNEKLFF. CDR3 nucleotides: TGTGCCAGCAGTCTACAGGGAAATAATGAAAAACTGTTTTTT.

The genes are TRBV5-6 and TRBJ2-1, with 12 bases aligning to TRBD1. The CDR3 is made up of 15 amino acids. V shed 4 bases, J shed 12 bases, and the junction held 11 bases outside the gene matches. Germline CDR1 is SGHDT and CDR2 is YYEEEE. The CDR3 bases are TGTGCCAGCAGCGCCGGGACAGGGGGCGCTTTGAGGCAGTTCTTC. Protein: CASSAGTGGALRQFF.

The CDR3 loop is CASNLLAGEQYF. The CDR3 bases are TGTGCCAGCAACCTACTAGCGGGCGAGCAGTACTTC. V gene TRBV2 combines with J gene TRBJ2-7; 9 bases are shared with TRBD2. The CDR3 runs to 12 residues. Unmatched junction bases numbered 4, after V lost 7 bases and J lost 6 bases. Germline V gene data show CDR1 as SNHLY and CDR2 as FYNNEI.

The chain couples TRBV19 to TRBJ1-2; 10 bases are shared with TRBD1. The trim removed 5 bases at V and 7 bases at J, leaving 10 bases unmatched. CDR1 LNHDA and CDR2 SQIVND come from the germline V gene (reference sequence). CDR3 length: 15 residues. The CDR3 nucleotides are TGTGCCAGTAGTCCCGGGACAGGGGAGTCAGGTGGCTACACCTTC. Translation: CASSPGTGESGGYTF. The entire variable domain, with the rest obtained from reference TRBV19 and TRBJ1-2, is as follows: DGGITQSPKYLFRKEGQNVTLSCEQNLNHDAMYWYRQDPGQGLRLIYYSQIVNDFQKGDIAEGYSVSREKKESFPLTVTSAQKNPTAFYLCASSPGTGESGGYTFGSGTRLTVV.

The rearrangement uses TRBV5-1 and TRBJ1-4; no clear D. This CDR3 is built from 15 residues. Germline CDR1 and CDR2: SGHRS and YFSETQ. V shed 3 bases and J shed 0 bases, with 9 bases lying between them. CDR3 DNA: TGCGCCAGCAGCTCCCTAGCTCCAACTAATGAAAAACTGTTTTTT. Protein product: CASSSLAPTNEKLFF.

The chain uses TRBV19 and TRBJ1-2; TRBD1 is a possible D gene (5 bases). V was trimmed by 8 bases and J by 3 bases, leaving 13 bases between them. The CDR3 length is 13 residues. Per the germline V gene, CDR1 is LNHDA and CDR2 is SQIVND (reference sequence). Written as DNA, the CDR3 is TGTGCCAGTTCGGCCGGGACTCACTATGGCTACACCTTC. Translation gives CASSAGTHYGYTF.

This rearrangement joins TRBV5-6 to TRBJ1-3; 8 nucleotides match TRBD1. J was trimmed by 4 bases and V by 7 bases; bases with no gene match: 13. The CDR3 length is 16 residues. Germline CDR1 reads SGHDT; CDR2 reads YYEEEE. CDR3 in DNA: TGTGCCAGCTCCAACTCTCGACAGGGGTTAGGAAACACCATATATTTT. Amino acid sequence: CASSNSRQGLGNTIYF.

The V and J genes are TRBV7-6 and TRBJ1-6; 8 bases align to TRBD1. Germline V gene data show CDR1 as SGHVS and CDR2 as FNYEAQ. Trimming removed 4 bases from V and 9 bases from J; junction bases left unmatched: 8. The CDR3 loop spans 15 amino acids. The CDR3 sequence is CASSSQQGDSSPLHF. In nucleotides, the CDR3 is TGTGCCAGCAGCTCTCAACAGGGGGATAGTTCACCCCTCCACTTT. Variable domain in full (rest from reference TRBV7-6 and TRBJ1-6): GAGVSQSPRYKVTKRGQDVALRCDPISGHVSLYWYRQALGQGPEFLTYFNYEAQQDKSGLPNDRFSAERPEGSISTLTIQRTEQRDSAMYRCASSSQQGDSSPLHFGNGTRLTVT.

This rearrangement joins TRBV7-2 to TRBJ1-1; weak D call: TRBD1 (5 bases). This CDR3 is built from 15 residues. V was cut by 5 bases and J by 1 base, with 14 bases left in between. Germline V gene sequence: CDR1 SGHTA, CDR2 FQGNSA. Here the CDR3 DNA reads TGTGCCAGCAGCCCGTTTTCAGGGAAGAACACTGAAGCTTTCTTT. Protein product: CASSPFSGKNTEAFF. Supplemented by reference TRBV7-2 and TRBJ1-1, the full variable domain reads GAGVSQSPSNKVTEKGKDVELRCDPISGHTALYWYRQSLGQGLEFLIYFQGNSAPDKSGLPSDRFSAERTGGSVSTLTIQRTQQEDSAVYLCASSPFSGKNTEAFFGQGTRLTVV.

The rearrangement joins TRBV11-2 to TRBJ1-5; a weak D match, TRBD1 (6 bases). There are 15 residues in the CDR3. V dropped 5 bases and J dropped 0 bases, with 11 bases sitting between them. Germline V lookup: CDR1 SGHAT, CDR2 FQNNGV. The chain's CDR3 is CASSRDTASNQPQHF. The CDR3, as DNA: TGTGCCAGCAGCCGGGACACCGCTAGCAATCAGCCCCAGCATTTT.

Worth noting for this clone: One end of the junction fails to match germline, which may point to a read error. The chain carries TRBV28 and TRBJ1-2; no definite D call. This CDR3 is built from 12 residues. Germline V gene data show CDR1 as MDHEN and CDR2 as SYDVKM. The CDR3: CASRPDSRELFF. As DNA, the CDR3 is TGTGCCAGCAGGCCGGACTCCCGGGAGCTCTTCTTC.

The J gene is TRBJ1-5, the V gene TRBV4-3; maybe TRBD1 (5 bases). The CDR3 has 15 residues. CDR1 LGHNA and CDR2 YSLEER come from the germline V gene. V shed 1 base and J shed 5 bases, with 12 bases lying between them. The CDR3 protein is CASSQGRAGDQPQHF. As DNA, the CDR3 is TGCGCCAGCAGCCAAGGCCGGGCGGGGGATCAGCCCCAGCATTTT.

This clone has only one observation. V is TRBV5-4 and J is TRBJ1-4, with D tentatively TRBD1 (6 bases). Germline-derived CDR1 and CDR2 are SGHNT and YYREEE (reference sequence). Deletions cut 3 bases from V and 8 bases from J, with 14 bases between. CDR3 length: 14 amino acids. The CDR3 DNA sequence: TGTGCCAGCAGCTCGACCGTGCAGGGGGAAAAACTGTTTTTT. Its protein is CASSSTVQGEKLFF.

This sequence joins TRBV2 and TRBJ2-7; TRBD1 agrees at 7 bases. Germline V gene data show CDR1 as SNHLY and CDR2 as FYNNEI. The CDR3 has 14 amino acids. V gave up 5 bases and J gave up 1 base; unmatched junction bases: 5. CDR3: CASSSRTGSYEQYF. The CDR3, as DNA: TGTGCCAGCAGTTCCCGGACAGGTTCCTACGAGCAGTACTTC. Full variable domain (remainder filled in from reference TRBV2 and TRBJ2-7): EPEVTQTPSHQVTQMGQEVILRCVPISNHLYFYWYRQILGQKVEFLVSFYNNEISEKSEIFDDQFSVERPDGSNFTLKIRSTKLEDSAMYFCASSSRTGSYEQYFGPGTRLTVT.

The V call is TRBV19, the J call TRBJ1-4; maybe TRBD1 (5 bases). V lost 1 base to trimming and J lost 8 bases, with 8 bases between them. Germline CDR1 LNHDA, CDR2 SQIVND (reference sequence). This CDR3 spans 13 amino acids. Here the CDR3 DNA reads TGTGCCAGTAGTATAGTTGGGGCGGAAAAACTGTTTTTT. This codes for CASSIVGAEKLFF.

This rearrangement joins TRBV7-2 to TRBJ1-5; the match to TRBD1 covers 7 bases. V was pared by 5 bases and J by 9 bases, with 16 bases of the junction left unmatched. The germline V gene encodes CDR1 SGHTA and CDR2 FQGNSA. This CDR3 has 16 amino acids. The CDR3 DNA reads as TGTGCCAGCAGCCTGGAGAGGGGGCGCCTTGCTCTGCCCCAGCATTTT. It codes for CASSLERGRLALPQHF.

The chain employs TRBV3-1 (or the pseudogene TRBV3-2) and TRBJ2-3, with TRBD2 matching over 15 bases. After removal of 4 bases from V and 4 bases from J, the junction contained 12 bases not matched to a gene. The germline V gene has CDR1 LGHDT and CDR2 YNNKEL (reference sequence). There are 19 residues in the CDR3. This CDR3 is CASSLNGLAGGPGPDTQYF. CDR3 in DNA: TGTGCCAGCAGCCTTAATGGACTAGCGGGGGGGCCCGGCCCAGATACGCAGTATTTT.

V gene TRBV4-3 combines with J gene TRBJ1-6; a possible D gene is TRBD1 (6 bases). Germline CDR1 is LGHNA and CDR2 is YSLEER. CDR3 size: 15 residues. V shed 4 bases and J shed 0 bases, with 7 bases lying between them. DNA for the CDR3: TGCGCCAGCAGCCTGGACAGCTCCTATAATTCACCCCTCCACTTT. Residues: CASSLDSSYNSPLHF.

V gene TRBV4-3 combines with J gene TRBJ2-2; the D gene is possibly TRBD2 (6 bases). The CDR3 runs to 16 residues. Germline values: CDR1 LGHNA, CDR2 YSLEER. V dropped 2 bases and J dropped 2 bases, with 12 bases sitting between them. The CDR3 region has the DNA TGCGCCAGCAGCCAATACCTAGGGACTAACACCGGGGAGCTGTTTTTT. Protein sequence: CASSQYLGTNTGELFF.

The CDR3 sequence is CASSQGQSWAFF. The CDR3 DNA reads as TGTGCCAGTAGCCAGGGGCAGTCGTGGGCTTTCTTT. The J gene is TRBJ1-1, the V gene TRBV19; tentatively, D is TRBD1 (6 bases). The CDR3 runs 12 residues. Trimming left V 6 bases short and J 11 bases short, with 16 bases between. Germline V gene data show CDR1 as LNHDA and CDR2 as SQIVND (reference sequence). Drawing the rest from reference TRBV19 and TRBJ1-1, the complete variable domain is DGGITQSPKYLFRKEGQNVTLSCEQNLNHDAMYWYRQDPGQGLRLIYYSQIVNDFQKGDIAEGYSVSREKKESFPLTVTSAQKNPTAFYLCASSQGQSWAFFGQGTRLTVV.

This clone was counted once. This sequence joins TRBV9 and TRBJ2-5; D is undetermined. The CDR3 extends over 14 amino acids. V dropped 1 base and J dropped 0 bases, with 7 bases sitting between them. CDR1 is SGDLS and CDR2 is YYNGEE in the germline V gene. The CDR3 sequence is CASSVWQDQETQYF. In DNA, the CDR3 is TGTGCCAGCAGCGTATGGCAGGACCAAGAGACCCAGTACTTC.

This chain uses TRBV12-3 or TRBV12-4 with TRBJ1-4; D is unresolved. Trimming pared 4 bases from V and 8 bases from J, leaving 11 bases between. The length of the CDR3 is 13 residues. The CDR3, as DNA: TGTGCCAGCAGTTGGAGAAATACCGAAAAACTGTTTTTT. It translates to CASSWRNTEKLFF.

This chain connects TRBV5-4 to TRBJ2-1, with 11 bases matching TRBD2. J gave up 6 bases and V 6 bases, and 11 bases lay outside the gene matches. Looked up from germline, CDR1 is SGHNT and CDR2 is YYREEE (reference sequence). This CDR3 region has 16 residues. In DNA form, the CDR3 reads TGTGCCAGCAACACGCCGGGACTAGCGGCTACCAATGAGCAGTTCTTC. Encoded protein: CASNTPGLAATNEQFF.

The chain carries TRBV21-1 and TRBJ2-7; TRBD1, the D gene given by the table, was not confirmed from the DNA. TRBV21-1 is designated a pseudogene. The CDR3 extends over 10 amino acids. The CDR3 spells CANRQCEQYF. The CDR3 coding sequence is TGTGCCAACCGCCAGTGTGAGCAGTACTTC.

Only a few counts were recorded for this clone. The genes are TRBV6-2 or TRBV6-3 and TRBJ2-3; 9 bases match TRBD2. Looked up from germline, CDR1 is MNHEY and CDR2 is SVGEGT. V was pared by 3 bases and J by 3 bases, with 10 bases of the junction left unmatched. The CDR3 extends over 17 amino acids. The CDR3 nucleotides are TGTGCCAGCAGTTATCGCGGGGGGGTTGGTAGGACAGATACGCAGTATTTT. This translates into CASSYRGGVGRTDTQYF.

In its sample, this clone was seen once. The chain employs TRBV3-1 (or the pseudogene TRBV3-2) and TRBJ2-3, with 11 bases aligning to TRBD2. The junction had 6 bases not matched to a gene; V was cut back by 1 base and J by 6 bases. Germline V gene data show CDR1 as LGHDT and CDR2 as YNNKEL (reference sequence). The CDR3 sequence is 16 residues long. This CDR3 reads CASSQGPSGGRDTQYF. The CDR3 bases are TGTGCCAGCAGCCAAGGTCCTAGCGGGGGGCGGGATACGCAGTATTTT.

This clone was seen once. In DNA, the CDR3 is TGCAGCGTCTATAGCGGGGGGAACCAAGAGACCCAGTACTTC. Its translation: CSVYSGGNQETQYF. The chain links TRBV29-1 to TRBJ2-5; 10 positions agree with TRBD2. The junction had 4 bases not matched to a gene; V was cut back by 6 bases and J by 0 bases. The germline V gene encodes CDR1 SQVTM and CDR2 ANQGSEA. The CDR3 has 14 amino acids.

The CDR3 coding sequence is TGTGCCAGCTCATTATGGGCCGAAAAACTGTTTTTT. Protein sequence: CASSLWAEKLFF. The chain links TRBV18 to TRBJ1-4, with D uncertain. Trimming removed 5 bases at V and 8 bases at J, with 9 bases between. Germline V gene data show CDR1 as KGHSH and CDR2 as LQKENI. The CDR3 has 12 residues.

This clone occurred a few times. The chain joins TRBV27 to TRBJ2-7; weak D call: TRBD2 (5 bases). Trimming shortened V by 6 bases and J by 7 bases, and 16 bases separated the two germline ends. The CDR3 extends over 13 amino acids. The germline V gene encodes CDR1 MNHEY and CDR2 SMNVEV (reference sequence). In DNA, the CDR3 is TGTGCCAGCAGCCCCCAGGTATCGGGGGAGCAGTACTTC. This sequence encodes CASSPQVSGEQYF.

The chain employs TRBV4-3 and TRBJ2-7, with 7 bases aligning to TRBD1. V was pared by 0 bases and J by 6 bases, with 2 bases of the junction left unmatched. This CDR3 comprises 13 residues. Germline V CDR1 and CDR2: LGHNA, YSLEER. Written as DNA, the CDR3 is TGCGCCAGCAGCCAAGAAAACAGGGGCGAGCAGTACTTC. Residues: CASSQENRGEQYF.